One and the same sample provided the 2 T cell receptor beta chains below, sequenced in a study of blood T cell repertoires in COVID-19. The table came from immunoSEQ multiplex PCR; TCRdb's copy has only in-frame clones and leaves some out. The sample consists of 250,000 to 350,000 clones, roughly 85% of them appearing once. Sequencing input: PBMCs or T cells enriched from blood (not recorded which). These receptors were obtained from a woman between 40 and 50 years old who had recovered from COVID-19.

The table lists this clone with a few counts. The chain links TRBV7-6 to TRBJ2-2; 12 bases align to TRBD2. There are 15 residues in the CDR3. V trimming: 5 bases; J trimming: 8 bases; junction bases outside the gene matches: 6. CDR1 and CDR2 (germline): SGHVS, FNYEAQ. CDR3 protein: CASSATSGRSGELFF. CDR3 sequence (DNA): TGTGCCAGCAGCGCGACTAGCGGGAGATCGGGGGAGCTGTTTTTT.

This sequence joins TRBV2 and TRBJ1-5, with TRBD1 matching 7 bases. V was pared by 3 bases and J by 6 bases, with 5 bases of the junction left unmatched. This CDR3 has 14 amino acids. Germline lookup yields CDR1 SNHLY and CDR2 FYNNEI. The CDR3 here is CASSDLRGVQPQHF. CDR3 coding DNA: TGTGCCAGCAGTGATCTCAGGGGGGTTCAGCCCCAGCATTTT.